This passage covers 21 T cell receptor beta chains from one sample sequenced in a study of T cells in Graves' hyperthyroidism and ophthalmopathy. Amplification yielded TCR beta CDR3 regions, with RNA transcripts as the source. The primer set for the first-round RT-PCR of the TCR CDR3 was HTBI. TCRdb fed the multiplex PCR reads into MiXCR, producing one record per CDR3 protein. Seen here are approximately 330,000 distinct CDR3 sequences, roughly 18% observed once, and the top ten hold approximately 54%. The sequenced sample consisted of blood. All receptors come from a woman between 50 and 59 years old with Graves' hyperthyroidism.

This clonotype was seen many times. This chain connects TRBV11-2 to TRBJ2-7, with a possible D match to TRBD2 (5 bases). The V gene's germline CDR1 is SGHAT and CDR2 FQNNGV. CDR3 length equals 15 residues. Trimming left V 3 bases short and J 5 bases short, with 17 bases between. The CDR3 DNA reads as TGTGCCAGCAGCTTCGGTTTCGGGAAAGGACACGAGCAGTACTTC. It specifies CASSFGFGKGHEQYF.

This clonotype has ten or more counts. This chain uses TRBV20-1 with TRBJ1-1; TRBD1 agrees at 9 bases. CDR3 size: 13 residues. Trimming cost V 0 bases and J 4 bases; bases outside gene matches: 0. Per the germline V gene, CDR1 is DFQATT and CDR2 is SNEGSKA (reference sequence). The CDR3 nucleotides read TGCAGTGCTAGAGAACAGGGGGCCACTGAAGCTTTCTTT. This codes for CSAREQGATEAFF.

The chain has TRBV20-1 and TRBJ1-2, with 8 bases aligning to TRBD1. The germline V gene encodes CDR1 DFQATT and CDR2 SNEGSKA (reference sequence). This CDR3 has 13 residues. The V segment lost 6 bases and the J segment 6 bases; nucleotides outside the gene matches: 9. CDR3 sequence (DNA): TGCAGTGCCCCAGGGGGCCAGGGGCATGGCTACACCTTC. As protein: CSAPGGQGHGYTF.

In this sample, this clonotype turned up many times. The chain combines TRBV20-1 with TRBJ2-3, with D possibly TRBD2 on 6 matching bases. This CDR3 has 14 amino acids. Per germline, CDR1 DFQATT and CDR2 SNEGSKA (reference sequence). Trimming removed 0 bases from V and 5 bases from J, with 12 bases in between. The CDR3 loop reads CSARDWLAQDTQYF. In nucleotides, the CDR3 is TGCAGTGCTAGAGATTGGCTAGCGCAAGATACGCAGTATTTT.

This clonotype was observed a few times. The CDR3 protein is CASSLRNYNSPLHF. CDR3 DNA sequence: TGCGCCAGCAGCTTGCGGAACTATAATTCACCCCTCCACTTT. The genes are TRBV5-1 and TRBJ1-6, with D unclear. From germline, CDR1 is SGHRS and CDR2 YFSETQ. The V end was cut by 1 base, the J end by 3 bases, with 5 bases between. The CDR3 consists of 14 residues.

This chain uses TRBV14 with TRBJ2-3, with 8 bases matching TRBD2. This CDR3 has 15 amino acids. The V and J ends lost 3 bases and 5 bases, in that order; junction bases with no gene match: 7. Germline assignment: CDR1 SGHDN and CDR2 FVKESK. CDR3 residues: CASSQPGGSQDTQYF. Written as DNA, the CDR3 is TGTGCCAGCAGCCAGCCGGGGGGGTCACAAGATACGCAGTATTTT.

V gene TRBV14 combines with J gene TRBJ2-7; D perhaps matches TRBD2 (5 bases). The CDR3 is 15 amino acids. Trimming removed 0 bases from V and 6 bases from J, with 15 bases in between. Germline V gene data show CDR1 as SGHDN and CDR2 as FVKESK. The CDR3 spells CASSQDGLASGEQYF. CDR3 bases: TGTGCCAGCAGCCAAGACGGTCTAGCTAGTGGCGAGCAGTACTTC.

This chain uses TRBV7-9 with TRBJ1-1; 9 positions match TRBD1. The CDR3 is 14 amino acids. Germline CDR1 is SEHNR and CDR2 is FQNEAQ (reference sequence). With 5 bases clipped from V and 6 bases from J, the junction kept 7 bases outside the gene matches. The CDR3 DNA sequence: TGTGCCAGCAGCCCACAGGGGGCCGCGGCTGAAGCTTTCTTT. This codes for CASSPQGAAAEAFF.

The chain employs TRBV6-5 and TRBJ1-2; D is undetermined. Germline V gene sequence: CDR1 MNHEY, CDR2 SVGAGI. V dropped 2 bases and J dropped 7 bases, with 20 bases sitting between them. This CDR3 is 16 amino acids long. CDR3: CASSYDPAGKMAGYTF. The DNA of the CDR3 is TGTGCCAGCAGTTACGACCCCGCGGGAAAGATGGCTGGCTACACCTTC.

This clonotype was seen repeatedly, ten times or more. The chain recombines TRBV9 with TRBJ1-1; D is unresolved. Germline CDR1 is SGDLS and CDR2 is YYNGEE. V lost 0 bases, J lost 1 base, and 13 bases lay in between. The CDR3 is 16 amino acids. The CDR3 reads CASSVVRGNRNTEAFF. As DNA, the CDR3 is TGTGCCAGCAGCGTAGTTCGTGGGAACAGGAACACTGAAGCTTTCTTT.

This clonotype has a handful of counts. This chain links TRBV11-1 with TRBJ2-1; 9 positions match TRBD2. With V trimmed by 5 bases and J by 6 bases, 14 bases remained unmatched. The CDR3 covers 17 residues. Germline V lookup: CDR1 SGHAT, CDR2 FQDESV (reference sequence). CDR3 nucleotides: TGTGCCAGCAGCCCTGGGGTGTTAGCGGGAGTAGGCAATGAGCAGTTCTTC. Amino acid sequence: CASSPGVLAGVGNEQFF.

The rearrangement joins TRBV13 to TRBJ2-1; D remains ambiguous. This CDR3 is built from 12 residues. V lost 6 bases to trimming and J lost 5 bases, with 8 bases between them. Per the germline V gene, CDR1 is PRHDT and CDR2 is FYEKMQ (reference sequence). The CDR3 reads CASRFQNNEQFF. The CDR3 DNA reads TGTGCCAGCAGATTTCAGAACAATGAGCAGTTCTTC.

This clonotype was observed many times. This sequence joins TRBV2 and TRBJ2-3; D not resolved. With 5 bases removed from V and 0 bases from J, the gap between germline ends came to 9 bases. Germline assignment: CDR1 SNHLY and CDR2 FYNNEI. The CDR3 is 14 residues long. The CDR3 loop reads CASSRTGSTDTQYF. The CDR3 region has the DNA TGTGCCAGCAGTCGGACGGGTAGCACAGATACGCAGTATTTT.

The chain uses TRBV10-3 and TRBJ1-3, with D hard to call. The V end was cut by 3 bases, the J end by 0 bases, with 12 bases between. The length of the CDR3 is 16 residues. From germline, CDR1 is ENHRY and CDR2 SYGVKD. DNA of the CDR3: TGTGCCATCAGTGATCCCTTGGCATCCTCTGGAAACACCATATATTTT. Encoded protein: CAISDPLASSGNTIYF.

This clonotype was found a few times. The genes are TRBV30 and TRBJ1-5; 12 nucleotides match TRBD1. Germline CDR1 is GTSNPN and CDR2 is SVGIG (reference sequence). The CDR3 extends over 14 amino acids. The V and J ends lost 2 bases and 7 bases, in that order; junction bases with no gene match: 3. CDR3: CAWSIGTGGQPQHF. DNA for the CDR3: TGTGCCTGGAGTATCGGGACAGGGGGCCAGCCCCAGCATTTT. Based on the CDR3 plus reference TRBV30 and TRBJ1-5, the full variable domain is SQTIHQWPATLVQPVGSPLSLECTVEGTSNPNLYWYRQAAGRGLQLLFYSVGIGQISSEVPQNLSASRPQDRQFILSSKKLLLSDSGFYLCAWSIGTGGQPQHFGDGTRLSIL.

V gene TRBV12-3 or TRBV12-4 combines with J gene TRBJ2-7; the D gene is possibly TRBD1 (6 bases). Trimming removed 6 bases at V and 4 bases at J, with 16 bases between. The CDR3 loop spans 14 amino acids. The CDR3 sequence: CASSFTGTFYEQYF. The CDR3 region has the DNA TGTGCCAGCAGCTTCACCGGGACATTTTACGAGCAGTACTTC.

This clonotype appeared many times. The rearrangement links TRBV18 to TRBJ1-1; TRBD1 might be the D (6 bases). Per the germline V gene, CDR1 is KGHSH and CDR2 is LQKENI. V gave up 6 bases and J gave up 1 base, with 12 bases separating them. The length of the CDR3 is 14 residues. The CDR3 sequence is CASSLRTANTEAFF. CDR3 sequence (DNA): TGTGCCAGCTCCCTCCGGACAGCGAACACTGAAGCTTTCTTT.

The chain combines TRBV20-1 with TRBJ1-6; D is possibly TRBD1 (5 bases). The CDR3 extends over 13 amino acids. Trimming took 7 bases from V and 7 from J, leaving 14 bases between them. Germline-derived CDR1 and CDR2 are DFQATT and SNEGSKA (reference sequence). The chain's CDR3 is CSVPGRGNSPLHF. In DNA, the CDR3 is TGCAGTGTTCCGGGACGGGGCAATTCACCCCTCCACTTT.

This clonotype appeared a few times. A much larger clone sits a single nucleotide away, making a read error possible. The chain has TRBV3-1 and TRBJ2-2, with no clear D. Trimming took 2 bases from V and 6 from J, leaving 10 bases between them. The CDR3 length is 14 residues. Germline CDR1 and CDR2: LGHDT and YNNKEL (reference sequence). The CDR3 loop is CASSQRPMAGELFF. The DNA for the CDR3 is TGTGCCAGCAGCCAACGACCTATGGCCGGGGAGCTGTTTTTT.

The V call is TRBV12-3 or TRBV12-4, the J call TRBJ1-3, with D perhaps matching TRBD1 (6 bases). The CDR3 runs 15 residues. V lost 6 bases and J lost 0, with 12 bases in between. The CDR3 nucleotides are TGTGCCAGCAGCCGGACAGTAATCTCTGGAAACACCATATATTTT. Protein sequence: CASSRTVISGNTIYF.

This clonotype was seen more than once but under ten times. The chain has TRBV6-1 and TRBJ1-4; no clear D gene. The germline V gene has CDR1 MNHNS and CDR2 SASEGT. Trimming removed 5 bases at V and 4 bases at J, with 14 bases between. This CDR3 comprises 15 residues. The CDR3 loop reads CASSSRRRFNEKLFF. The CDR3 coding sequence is TGTGCCAGCAGTTCCCGACGGAGGTTTAATGAAAAACTGTTTTTT.